The rows below give T cell receptor beta chains drawn from one sample of a study of blood T cell repertoires in COVID-19. Measured with immunoSEQ multiplex PCR; TCRdb has only the in-frame clones, and not every one. The sample lists 250,000 to 300,000 clones, roughly nine tenths occurring once. The sequenced sample was peripheral blood. The receptors here all came from a woman in her thirties with COVID-19, enrolled during active disease. Each CDR3 is given with its conserved first and last residue. The order of the fields is D gene, V gene, CDR3 length, clone size, J gene, CDR3 protein, CDR3 DNA. D genes are given only for firm matches. Only some rows state a clone size, as once, few, many or a class for expanded clones.

TRBD2	TRBV30	16	-	TRBJ2-1	CAWSVMGGSRYNEQFF	TGTGCCTGGAGTGTTATGGGCGGGAGTAGGTACAATGAGCAGTTCTTC
TRBD1	TRBV29-1	13	-	TRBJ1-4	CSVGGTGSEKLFF	TGCAGCGTTGGCGGGACAGGGTCTGAAAAACTGTTTTTT
TRBD1	TRBV29-1	15	few	TRBJ2-7	CSVAPGQGTSYEQYF	TGCAGCGTCGCTCCGGGACAGGGGACCTCCTACGAGCAGTACTTC
-	TRBV7-9	15	-	TRBJ2-3	CASSYNGSVADTQYF	TGTGCCAGCAGCTATAACGGGAGTGTAGCAGATACGCAGTATTTT
TRBD1	TRBV2	14	-	TRBJ1-6	CASSEGGASSPLHF	TGTGCCAGCAGCGAAGGGGGCGCGAGTTCACCCCTCCACTTT
TRBD1	TRBV7-9	16	few	TRBJ2-3	CASSSGTGGWEDTQYF	TGTGCCAGCAGCTCCGGGACAGGGGGCTGGGAAGATACGCAGTATTTT
TRBD2	TRBV2	15	-	TRBJ2-1	CASRGLAGFYNEQFF	TGTGCCAGCAGGGGGCTAGCGGGCTTCTACAATGAGCAGTTCTTC
TRBD2	TRBV7-8	16	few	TRBJ2-7	CASSLGSSGASYEQYF	TGTGCCAGCAGCTTAGGAAGTAGCGGGGCCTCCTACGAGCAGTACTTC
-	TRBV5-1	17	-	TRBJ2-1	CASSSITSGEKRNEQFF	TGCGCCAGCAGCTCCATTACGAGTGGGGAGAAGAGGAATGAGCAGTTCTTC
-	TRBV27	16	-	TRBJ2-2	CASSLSIRGSAGELFF	TGTGCCAGCAGTTTATCTATACGGGGGAGCGCCGGGGAGCTGTTTTTT
-	TRBV12-3/TRBV12-4	11	once	TRBJ1-5	CASSTGQPQHF	TGTGCCAGCAGTACGGGACAGCCCCAGCATTTT
TRBD1	TRBV10-3	15	-	TRBJ1-6	CAISTGGVDNSPLHF	TGTGCCATCAGTACAGGGGGCGTGGATAATTCACCCCTCCACTTT
TRBD2	TRBV24-1	17	-	TRBJ2-3	CATSDFRTSGKTDTQYF	TGTGCCACCAGTGATTTTCGGACTAGCGGGAAAACAGATACGCAGTATTTT
TRBD2	TRBV7-8	16	-	TRBJ2-2	CASSFSGRPNTGELFF	TGTGCCAGCAGCTTTAGCGGGAGGCCGAACACCGGGGAGCTGTTTTTT
-	TRBV6-6	15	-	TRBJ2-5	CASSYSVASQETQYF	TGTGCCAGCAGTTACTCGGTAGCGTCACAAGAGACCCAGTACTTC
TRBD1	TRBV7-8	15	-	TRBJ2-3	CASSVHRGDTDTQYF	TGTGCCAGCAGCGTCCACAGGGGGGACACAGATACGCAGTATTTT
-	TRBV7-2	16	-	TRBJ2-1	CASSLKPDQRRDEQFF	TGTGCCAGCAGCTTAAAGCCAGATCAACGGCGGGATGAGCAGTTCTTC
-	TRBV4-2	17	-	TRBJ1-5	CASSQGGGRTLNQPQHF	TGTGCCAGCAGCCAAGGAGGGGGAAGAACCCTCAATCAGCCCCAGCATTTT
TRBD1	TRBV28	14	-	TRBJ1-2	CASSLRGGVGGYTF	TGTGCCAGCAGTTTGCGAGGGGGCGTGGGGGGCTACACCTTC
TRBD2	TRBV19	17	-	TRBJ2-1	CASSTLERLAGVSEQFF	TGTGCCAGTAGTACCCTTGAGCGACTAGCGGGAGTTAGTGAGCAGTTCTTC
TRBD1	TRBV5-4	15	-	TRBJ1-1	CASRFDRGLNTEAFF	TGTGCCAGCAGGTTCGACAGGGGTCTGAACACTGAAGCTTTCTTT
-	TRBV6-5	14	-	TRBJ2-7	CASSSVDRHYEQYF	TGTGCCAGCAGTTCCGTGGACAGACACTACGAGCAGTACTTC
TRBD1	TRBV18	17	-	TRBJ1-2	CASSQQGAGVKHYGYTF	TGTGCCAGCTCACAACAGGGGGCTGGGGTGAAACACTATGGCTACACCTTC
TRBD2	TRBV9	16	once	TRBJ2-1	CASSYPGLAGDNEQFF	TGTGCCAGCAGCTACCCGGGACTAGCGGGGGACAATGAGCAGTTCTTC
-	TRBV12-5	15	-	TRBJ2-7	CASGFTRDFSSEQYF	TGTGCTAGTGGTTTTACCCGGGACTTCTCCAGCGAGCAGTACTTC
-	TRBV3-1/TRBV3-2	14	-	TRBJ2-7	CASSQDSRDYEQYF	TGTGCCAGCAGCCAAGATTCCCGGGACTACGAGCAGTACTTC
TRBD1	TRBV5-6	17	-	TRBJ2-7	CASSLGRSGGLSYEQYF	TGTGCCAGCAGCTTAGGGAGATCAGGGGGCCTCTCCTACGAGCAGTACTTC
TRBD2	TRBV14	15	once	TRBJ2-1	CASSQVRTRSNEQFF	TGTGCCAGCAGCCAAGTACGGACTAGATCCAATGAGCAGTTCTTC
-	TRBV7-9	15	-	TRBJ2-7	CASSSGALPSYEQYF	TGTGCCAGCAGCTCAGGGGCCTTACCTTCCTACGAGCAGTACTTC
-	TRBV10-3	12	-	TRBJ1-1	CAINTANTEAFF	TGTGCCATCAATACAGCGAACACTGAAGCTTTCTTT
-	TRBV6-5	12	-	TRBJ2-1	CASRPYAGEQFF	TGTGCCAGCAGACCTTACGCGGGTGAGCAGTTCTTC
TRBD2	TRBV19	15	-	TRBJ2-3	CASSIPTSGTDTQYF	TGTGCCAGTAGTATCCCGACTAGCGGCACAGATACGCAGTATTTT
TRBD2	TRBV11-3	17	many	TRBJ2-1	CASSSGRGASGPNEQFF	TGTGCCAGCAGCTCCGGGAGGGGGGCTAGCGGCCCCAATGAGCAGTTCTTC
-	TRBV5-4	14	-	TRBJ2-5	CASSPSVLRETQYF	TGTGCCAGCAGCCCGTCGGTCCTCAGGGAGACCCAGTACTTC
-	TRBV14	15	-	TRBJ1-2	CASSQELQDSRGYTF	TGTGCCAGCAGCCAAGAGTTACAGGATTCGCGGGGCTACACCTTC
TRBD1	TRBV11-2	14	-	TRBJ2-1	CASSLGTGVNEQFF	TGTGCCAGCAGCTTAGGGACAGGAGTCAATGAGCAGTTCTTC
TRBD1	TRBV7-9	15	once	TRBJ1-1	CASSEGQSPQVGAFF	TGTGCCAGCAGCGAGGGACAGTCCCCACAGGTGGGAGCTTTCTTT
-	TRBV6-5	14	-	TRBJ1-5	CASSREGGNQPQHF	TGTGCCAGCAGCAGGGAGGGCGGCAATCAGCCCCAGCATTTT
TRBD2	TRBV6-2/TRBV6-3	16	-	TRBJ2-5	CASSSTSVWGGETQYF	TGTGCCAGCAGTTCTACTAGCGTTTGGGGGGGAGAGACCCAGTACTTC
TRBD2	TRBV2	16	-	TRBJ2-7	CASSGTSGRSSYEQYF	TGTGCCAGCAGTGGGACTAGCGGGAGGTCCTCCTACGAGCAGTACTTC
-	TRBV6-6	12	-	TRBJ1-1	CASSLADTEAFF	TGTGCCAGCAGTTTGGCGGACACTGAAGCTTTCTTT